This T cell receptor beta chain was recorded in a study of blood T cell repertoires in COVID-19. Study background: Sample material is recorded as cDNA or gDNA derived from T cells, B-cell-depleted T cells, or PBMCs.

Cohorts were assigned according to the clinical history that participants reported. The junction had 8 bases not matched to a gene; V was cut back by 6 bases and J by 5 bases. The CDR3 totals 14 residues. Germline values: CDR1 SGHTA, CDR2 FQGTGA. Data came from immunoSEQ multiplex PCR; TCRdb stores just in-frame clones and leaves some out. The data show roughly 250,000 clones, with 80% to 90% seen just once and roughly 4% held by the top ten. J is TRBJ2-5 and V is TRBV7-3; TRBD2 matches 8 bases. Sequenced material: PBMCs or T cells enriched from blood (not recorded which). This TCR came from a woman in her twenties or thirties who had recovered from COVID-19. This CDR3 is CASSQSGRQETQYF. Here the CDR3 DNA reads TGTGCCAGCAGTCAGAGCGGGAGACAGGAGACCCAGTACTTC.